The 18 T cell receptor beta chains reported below all come from one sample, sequenced in a study of cytomegalovirus exposure and HLA in healthy donors. The PCR contained 60 Vbeta and 13 Jbeta primers. Clones were sequenced by immunoSEQ multiplex PCR, and TCRdb holds only the in-frame ones, with some missing. Of around 100,000 clones in the sample, 79% are singletons; the top ten hold 2.5% to 3.5%. The sample was PBMCs. These receptors were obtained from a woman between 35 and 50 years old in good health and CMV-seronegative.

The V gene is TRBV5-1, the J gene TRBJ1-4; D uncertain. From germline, CDR1 is SGHRS and CDR2 YFSETQ. V lost 6 bases to trimming and J lost 7 bases, with 7 bases between them. There are 11 residues in the CDR3. CDR3 residues: CASNSGEKLFF. The CDR3, as DNA: TGCGCCAGCAACTCGGGTGAAAAACTGTTTTTT.

This clone was seen only a few times. This rearrangement joins TRBV11-2 to TRBJ1-6; D gene uncertain. The CDR3 is 17 amino acids. The V gene's germline CDR1 is SGHAT and CDR2 FQNNGV. Trimming cost V 4 bases and J 10 bases, with 23 bases left between them. CDR3 region: CASSSSSTRLRGSPLHF. The CDR3 DNA sequence: TGTGCCAGCAGCTCCTCGTCTACGAGGCTACGGGGATCACCCCTCCACTTT.

The chain has TRBV2 and TRBJ2-2, with 7 bases fitting TRBD1. Germline CDR1 reads SNHLY; CDR2 reads FYNNEI. The trim removed 6 bases at V and 0 bases at J, leaving 4 bases unmatched. The CDR3 consists of 15 residues. CDR3 region: CASRGDSPNTGELFF. CDR3 nucleotides: TGTGCCAGCAGGGGGGACAGCCCGAACACCGGGGAGCTGTTTTTT.

The genes are TRBV5-1 and TRBJ2-3; D gene uncertain. V shed 1 base and J shed 1 base, with 7 bases lying between them. The CDR3 loop spans 14 amino acids. Looked up from germline, CDR1 is SGHRS and CDR2 is YFSETQ. Here the CDR3 DNA reads TGCGCCAGCAGCTTGATAAGCGGCACAGATACGCAGTATTTT. Its translation: CASSLISGTDTQYF.

V is TRBV27 and J is TRBJ1-5; tentative D call: TRBD1 (6 bases). Per the germline V gene, CDR1 is MNHEY and CDR2 is SMNVEV (reference sequence). CDR3 length: 17 amino acids. V shed 2 bases and J shed 0 bases, with 14 bases lying between them. For the CDR3, the DNA is TGTGCCAGCAGTTTAACTACAGGGCCTTATAGCAATCAGCCCCAGCATTTT. It is translated as CASSLTTGPYSNQPQHF.

The rearrangement links TRBV6-1 to TRBJ2-7; 9 positions agree with TRBD1. The CDR3 extends over 14 amino acids. J lost 3 bases, V lost 5 bases, and 5 bases had no gene match. Germline lookup yields CDR1 MNHNS and CDR2 SASEGT. For the CDR3, the DNA is TGTGCCAGCAGTCCCGGGACAGGGATCTACGAGCAGTACTTC. Translating gives CASSPGTGIYEQYF.

V is TRBV2 and J is TRBJ2-6, with D uncertain. V gave up 6 bases and J gave up 2 bases, with 8 bases separating them. The CDR3 contains 14 residues. CDR1 SNHLY and CDR2 FYNNEI come from the germline V gene. The chain's CDR3 is CASRRSTGANVLTF. The DNA for the CDR3 is TGTGCCAGCAGGAGGAGCACTGGGGCCAACGTCCTGACTTTC.

The chain couples TRBV27 to TRBJ1-5, with 7 bases that match TRBD1. Germline CDR1 reads MNHEY; CDR2 reads SMNVEV (reference sequence). V was clipped by 5 bases and J by 2 bases; unmatched bases: 9. This CDR3 comprises 16 residues. This CDR3 reads CASSRGPVGGNQPQHF. CDR3 DNA sequence: TGTGCCAGCAGTAGGGGGCCCGTGGGTGGCAATCAGCCCCAGCATTTT.

The chain recombines TRBV29-1 with TRBJ1-3; D may be TRBD1 (5 bases). Trimming stripped 7 bases from V and 0 bases from J, with 13 bases between. The length of the CDR3 is 14 residues. Germline CDR1 and CDR2: SQVTM and ANQGSEA. The CDR3 DNA sequence: TGCAGCGCCCTCCCGACAGACTCTGGAAACACCATATATTTT. It is translated as CSALPTDSGNTIYF.

The V and J genes are TRBV29-1 and TRBJ2-5; D is perhaps TRBD1 (6 bases). Trimming took off 4 bases at V and 1 base at J, with 19 bases between the two ends. Germline V lookup: CDR1 SQVTM, CDR2 ANQGSEA. This CDR3 is 16 amino acids long. CDR3 protein: CSVAGVLAGVQETQYF. The CDR3 DNA reads TGCAGCGTTGCGGGTGTGTTGGCAGGGGTCCAAGAGACCCAGTACTTC.

The chain joins TRBV19 to TRBJ1-1; 8 nucleotides agree with TRBD1. The CDR3 length is 13 residues. Trimming took 8 bases from V and 6 from J; bases not matched to a gene: 8. CDR1 and CDR2 from the germline V gene are LNHDA and SQIVND (reference sequence). DNA of the CDR3: TGTGCCAGTGGGACAGGCACTTTCGCTGAAGCTTTCTTT. It codes for CASGTGTFAEAFF.

The rearrangement uses TRBV28 and TRBJ2-3, with D possibly being TRBD2 (5 bases). The CDR3 is made up of 13 amino acids. V lost 7 bases and J 2 bases, leaving 10 bases between the germline ends. Germline CDR1 MDHEN, CDR2 SYDVKM. The CDR3 is CASKLGNTDTQYF. CDR3 nucleotide sequence: TGTGCCAGCAAACTAGGAAACACAGATACGCAGTATTTT.

This chain connects TRBV21-1 to TRBJ2-5; the table assigns TRBD1, which was not confirmed against the DNA. TRBV21-1 is labeled a pseudogene. CDR3 length: 15 amino acids. The CDR3 sequence is CASSYRDRRTRTQYF. The DNA for the CDR3 is TGTGCCAGCAGCTACCGCGACCGACGGACAAGGACCCAGTACTTC.

Regarding this clone: One junction end does not reproduce the germline sequence, and a read error may be involved. The chain links TRBV7-9 to TRBJ1-2; unclear D gene. CDR1 is SEHNR, CDR2 FQNEAQ, per germline (reference sequence). CDR3 length: 11 amino acids. The CDR3 nucleotides read TGTTCCAGCAGCTTAGCCGATGGCTACACCTTC. Translated, it gives CSSSLADGYTF.

This rearrangement joins TRBV30 to TRBJ1-2; TRBD1 matches 10 bases. V lost 3 bases to trimming and J lost 8 bases; unmatched junction nucleotides: 18. Germline V CDR1 and CDR2: GTSNPN, SVGIG (reference sequence). The CDR3 consists of 17 residues. The DNA of the CDR3 is TGTGCCTGGAGCGCCGGGGGACAGGGGTATTTATGGACGGGCTACACCTTC. Its protein product is CAWSAGGQGYLWTGYTF.

This clone was seen just once. CDR3 nucleotide sequence: TGTGCCAGCAGCGGGGGGGCGGGACAATTCTACGAGCAGTACTTC. Translation: CASSGGAGQFYEQYF. This rearrangement joins TRBV5-4 to TRBJ2-5, with a tentative D call TRBD2 (7 bases). Matching the DNA end better, TRBJ2-7 makes the J call doubtful. The CDR3 has 15 residues. Germline V gene lookup returns CDR1 SGHNT and CDR2 YYREEE (reference sequence).

The V and J genes are TRBV30 and TRBJ2-7; 8 bases align to TRBD1. CDR3 length: 14 residues. In germline, CDR1 is GTSNPN, CDR2 SVGIG (reference sequence). The junction had 3 bases not matched to a gene; V was cut back by 2 bases and J by 0 bases. CDR3 region: CAWSKTGVSYEQYF. As DNA, the CDR3 is TGTGCCTGGAGTAAGACAGGGGTCTCCTACGAGCAGTACTTC.

The V gene is TRBV7-2, the J gene TRBJ2-7, with a weak D call TRBD1 (6 bases). Germline lookup yields CDR1 SGHTA and CDR2 FQGNSA. CDR3 length equals 12 residues. Trimming pared 5 bases from V and 7 bases from J, leaving 12 bases between. CDR3 sequence: CASSLNQGEQYF. The CDR3 nucleotides are TGTGCCAGCAGCCTAAATCAGGGGGAGCAGTACTTC.